The 8 T cell receptor beta chains reported below all come from one sample, sequenced in a study of blood T cell repertoires in COVID-19. Some clones are missing from TCRdb's copy, which holds only in-frame ones; the method was immunoSEQ multiplex PCR. Here the sample spans under 200,000 clones, 89% being singletons. Specimen: PBMCs or T cells enriched from blood (not recorded which). Receptors originate from a woman between 18 and 30 years old who had recovered from COVID-19.

The CDR3 protein is CASRRTVSGNTIYF. DNA for the CDR3: TGTGCCAGCAGAAGGACAGTCTCTGGAAACACCATATATTTT. The chain is built from TRBV27 and TRBJ1-3; TRBD1 might be the D (6 bases). V was shortened by 6 bases and J by 0 bases, with 9 bases between the two germline ends. The CDR3 is 14 amino acids. The germline CDR1 and CDR2 sequences are MNHEY and SMNVEV (reference sequence).

The V and J genes are TRBV7-2 and TRBJ1-2, with 11 bases identical to TRBD1. CDR1 and CDR2 (germline): SGHTA, FQGNSA. The CDR3 sequence is 16 residues long. J was trimmed by 5 bases and V by 5 bases; bases with no gene match: 10. CDR3: CASSKRTGGDVYGYTF. The CDR3 region has the DNA TGTGCCAGCAGCAAACGGACAGGGGGCGATGTTTATGGCTACACCTTC.

The chain carries TRBV27 and TRBJ2-7, with 10 positions matching TRBD2. CDR1 and CDR2 (germline): MNHEY, SMNVEV (reference sequence). This CDR3 has 16 amino acids. The V and J ends lost 6 bases and 7 bases, in that order; junction bases with no gene match: 15. The CDR3 loop reads CASSPFRGLASVEQYF. DNA for the CDR3: TGTGCCAGCAGCCCTTTTAGGGGACTAGCGTCAGTGGAGCAGTACTTC.

The V gene is TRBV5-1, the J gene TRBJ2-7; 9 bases match TRBD1. The V and J ends lost 2 bases and 1 base, in that order; junction bases with no gene match: 4. The germline CDR1 and CDR2 sequences are SGHRS and YFSETQ. The CDR3 totals 15 residues. The CDR3 nucleotides read TGCGCCAGCAGCTTAGGGACAGGGCTTTCCTACGAGCAGTACTTC. Translated, it gives CASSLGTGLSYEQYF.

The V and J genes are TRBV28 and TRBJ2-7; 7 bases match TRBD1. CDR1 is MDHEN, CDR2 SYDVKM, per germline. V shed 4 bases, J shed 0 bases, and the junction held 9 bases outside the gene matches. The CDR3 length is 16 residues. DNA of the CDR3: TGTGCCAGCAGTTCCCCCGGACAGGTCAGCTCCTACGAGCAGTACTTC. It yields the protein CASSSPGQVSSYEQYF.

This chain links TRBV27 with TRBJ2-3, with a weak D call TRBD1 (5 bases). Trimming stripped 3 bases from V and 2 bases from J, with 9 bases between. In germline, CDR1 is MNHEY, CDR2 SMNVEV (reference sequence). The CDR3 loop spans 14 amino acids. The DNA for the CDR3 is TGTGCCAGCAGTTTCACAGGCGACACAGATACGCAGTATTTT. Encoded protein: CASSFTGDTDTQYF.

The rearrangement links TRBV11-2 to TRBJ2-7; 10 nucleotides match TRBD2. The ends lost 5 bases at V and 1 base at J; junction bases unmatched: 5. Germline V gene sequence: CDR1 SGHAT, CDR2 FQNNGV. The CDR3 is made up of 15 amino acids. The CDR3, as DNA: TGTGCCAGCAGCCCAAGTAGCGGGAGGTCCTACGAGCAGTACTTC. This gives the protein CASSPSSGRSYEQYF.

The rearrangement joins TRBV9 to TRBJ2-3; TRBD2 aligns across 9 bases. Trimming took 2 bases from V and 2 from J; bases not matched to a gene: 3. The CDR3 consists of 15 residues. Germline V lookup: CDR1 SGDLS, CDR2 YYNGEE. The CDR3 loop is CASSVSGRYTDTQYF. CDR3 nucleotide sequence: TGTGCCAGCAGCGTCAGCGGGAGGTACACAGATACGCAGTATTTT. Based on the CDR3 plus reference TRBV9 and TRBJ2-3, the full variable domain is DSGVTQTPKHLITATGQRVTLRCSPRSGDLSVYWYQQSLDQGLQFLIQYYNGEERAKGNILERFSAQQFPDLHSELNLSSLELGDSALYFCASSVSGRYTDTQYFGPGTRLTVL.